This is a list of T cell receptor beta chains from one sample in a study of identical twins. TCRdb fed the 5' RACE reads into MiXCR, producing one record per CDR3 protein. There are approximately 470,000 distinct CDR3 sequences in the sample; approximately 14% occur only once, and about 0.52% lies in the top ten. These sequences were also reported in another study, on yellow fever vaccine responses in identical twins.

The source material was CD4+ T cells sorted from blood. The receptors come from a woman between 18 and 29 years old in good health. Both conserved end residues are part of each CDR3. The D gene is left open where the match is weak. Only some rows state a clone size, as once, few, many or a class for expanded clones.

v_call	d_call	cdr3_length	j_call	clone_size	cdr3_aa	cdr3_nt
TRBV12-3/TRBV12-4	.	16	TRBJ1-2	.	CASSLSASRANYGYTF	TGTGCCAGCAGTTTAAGTGCCTCGAGGGCTAACTATGGCTACACCTTC
TRBV27	.	14	TRBJ1-1	few	CASSLLGVWTEAFF	TGTGCCAGCAGTTTGTTGGGGGTGTGGACTGAAGCTTTCTTT
TRBV6-5	.	16	TRBJ2-7	.	CASSYSIGGLNYEQYF	TGTGCCAGCAGTTACTCGATCGGGGGCCTGAACTACGAGCAGTACTTC
TRBV7-9	.	12	TRBJ1-1	.	CASTQRGPEAFF	TGTGCCAGCACCCAAAGGGGTCCTGAAGCTTTCTTT
TRBV24-1	TRBD2	15	TRBJ2-7	few	CATSEGTSGRFEQYF	TGTGCCACCAGTGAAGGGACTAGCGGGAGGTTCGAGCAGTACTTC
TRBV19	TRBD1	13	TRBJ2-1	.	CASSKGAPNEQFF	TGTGCCAGTAGTAAGGGGGCCCCAAATGAGCAGTTCTTC
TRBV3-1	.	15	TRBJ2-7	.	CASSQVITGAHEQYF	TGTGCCAGCAGCCAAGTTATCACGGGCGCGCACGAGCAGTACTTC
TRBV4-1	.	16	TRBJ2-1	.	CASSQAGRAIYNEQFF	TGCGCCAGCAGCCAAGCGGGCAGGGCGATCTACAATGAGCAGTTCTTC
TRBV28	.	14	TRBJ1-4	few	CASRQQARGEKLFF	TGTGCCAGCAGGCAACAGGCCAGGGGTGAAAAACTGTTTTTT
TRBV30	.	12	TRBJ2-1	few	CAWSSIGNEQFF	TGTGCCTGGAGTTCGATTGGGAATGAGCAGTTCTTC
TRBV18	TRBD2	17	TRBJ2-2	few	CASSPQQREINTGELFF	TGTGCCAGCTCACCACAGCAGCGGGAGATTAACACCGGGGAGCTGTTTTTT
TRBV25-1	TRBD2	18	TRBJ2-2	.	CASCYARIAGENTGELFF	TGTGCCAGCTGCTATGCGAGAATAGCGGGGGAGAACACCGGGGAGCTGTTTTTT
TRBV20-1	.	16	TRBJ2-1	many	CSARVPSGLSYNEQFF	TGCAGTGCTAGAGTCCCGAGCGGATTATCCTACAATGAGCAGTTCTTC
TRBV25-1	.	14	TRBJ2-1	.	CASSEGLYGNEQFF	TGTGCCAGCAGTGAAGGACTATACGGGAATGAGCAGTTCTTC
TRBV5-8	.	13	TRBJ1-1	few	CASSLIQYTEAFF	TGTGCCAGCAGCTTGATCCAGTACACTGAAGCTTTCTTT
TRBV20-1	.	13	TRBJ1-2	.	CSERSDSNYGYTF	TGCAGTGAGCGCTCAGATTCAAACTATGGCTACACCTTC
TRBV7-6	.	11	TRBJ1-4	few	CASSHQEKLFF	TGTGCCAGCAGCCACCAGGAAAAACTGTTTTTT
TRBV3-1	.	13	TRBJ2-7	.	CASSHNELPEQYF	TGTGCCAGCAGCCATAATGAACTTCCCGAGCAGTACTTC
TRBV24-1	TRBD2	15	TRBJ2-5	.	CATSDGGAGGETQYF	TGTGCCACCAGTGATGGGGGAGCGGGAGGGGAGACCCAGTACTTC
TRBV6-5	.	18	TRBJ2-3	many	CASSYPSRGPVHSDTQYF	TGTGCCAGCAGTTACCCATCACGGGGACCTGTCCATTCAGATACGCAGTATTTT
TRBV3-1	TRBD2	13	TRBJ2-3	.	CATRGGSTGTQYF	TGTGCCACCCGCGGCGGGAGCACAGGTACGCAGTATTTT
TRBV20-1	.	12	TRBJ1-1	few	CSARLIKSEAFF	TGCAGTGCTAGGCTCATTAAAAGTGAAGCTTTCTTT
TRBV18	.	15	TRBJ2-7	.	CASSQGARTSYEQYF	TGTGCCAGCTCACAAGGAGCAAGGACGTCCTACGAGCAGTACTTC
TRBV5-1	.	13	TRBJ1-1	many	CASSSQGPWEAFF	TGCGCCAGCAGCTCCCAGGGACCTTGGGAAGCTTTCTTT
TRBV28	TRBD1	15	TRBJ1-6	once	CASSPWDRGLSPLHF	TGTGCCAGCAGCCCTTGGGACAGGGGGCTTTCACCCCTCCACTTT
TRBV6-2/TRBV6-3	.	15	TRBJ1-1	.	CASSSQGGRYTEAFF	TGTGCCAGCAGTTCTCAAGGGGGACGGTACACTGAAGCTTTCTTT
TRBV11-2	TRBD2	17	TRBJ2-1	many	CASSLDGSGSRNNEQFF	TGTGCCAGCAGCTTAGATGGTAGCGGGAGTAGGAACAATGAGCAGTTCTTC
TRBV5-6	TRBD1	15	TRBJ2-1	many	CASSFTGTGGDEQFF	TGTGCCAGCAGTTTCACCGGGACAGGGGGAGATGAGCAGTTCTTC
TRBV27	TRBD1	14	TRBJ2-7	.	CASTPRGRPYEQYF	TGTGCCAGCACCCCCAGGGGGCGCCCCTACGAGCAGTACTTC
TRBV29-1	.	13	TRBJ2-2	many	CSGATGNTGELFF	TGCAGCGGCGCTACAGGGAACACCGGGGAGCTGTTTTTT
TRBV2	.	15	TRBJ2-2	.	CASSEGVLNTGELFF	TGTGCCAGCAGTGAAGGGGTCCTAAACACCGGGGAGCTGTTTTTT
TRBV24-1	.	16	TRBJ2-2	.	CATSAGGRTNTGELFF	TGTGCCACCAGTGCAGGGGGGAGGACAAACACCGGGGAGCTGTTTTTT
TRBV7-9	.	12	TRBJ2-7	few	CASSFARVEQYF	TGTGCCAGCAGCTTCGCGCGGGTCGAGCAGTACTTC
TRBV15	.	15	TRBJ2-1	few	CATSRETAGRGEQFF	TGTGCCACCAGCAGAGAGACAGCGGGTCGCGGTGAGCAGTTCTTC
TRBV10-1	.	11	TRBJ1-2	few	CASSAGYGYTF	TGCGCCAGCAGTGCAGGCTATGGCTACACCTTC
TRBV7-8	TRBD1	15	TRBJ1-6	.	CASSHRQGGGTPLHF	TGTGCCAGCAGCCACCGACAGGGTGGTGGAACACCCCTCCACTTT
TRBV10-3	.	13	TRBJ1-5	few	CAIRTGPDQPQHF	TGTGCCATCAGGACAGGTCCTGATCAGCCCCAGCATTTT
TRBV27	TRBD1	12	TRBJ1-6	few	CASKQGNAPLHF	TGTGCCAGCAAACAGGGGAATGCACCCCTCCACTTT
TRBV5-5	TRBD2	15	TRBJ2-5	many	CASSPSWGGQETQYF	TGTGCCAGCAGCCCATCTTGGGGGGGGCAAGAGACCCAGTACTTC
TRBV12-3/TRBV12-4	TRBD2	14	TRBJ2-5	many	CASSLLAGRGTQYF	TGTGCCAGCAGTTTACTAGCGGGGAGGGGGACCCAGTACTTC
TRBV27	.	14	TRBJ2-2	few	CASSSPPRTGELFF	TGTGCCAGCAGTTCCCCACCACGCACCGGGGAGCTGTTTTTT
TRBV7-9	.	13	TRBJ1-1	many	CASSLLGDTEAFF	TGTGCCAGCAGCTTACTAGGCGATACTGAAGCTTTCTTT
TRBV28	.	14	TRBJ2-7	many	CASSSGTYSYEQYF	TGTGCCAGCAGTTCCGGGACGTACTCCTACGAGCAGTACTTC
TRBV5-1	TRBD1	14	TRBJ2-3	few	CASSRGQGTDTQYF	TGCGCCAGCAGCAGGGGACAGGGCACAGATACGCAGTATTTT
TRBV30	.	11	TRBJ2-7	.	CAWSVGYEQYF	TGTGCCTGGAGTGTGGGCTACGAGCAGTACTTC
TRBV12-3/TRBV12-4	.	14	TRBJ2-7	many	CASSLAGPHYEQYF	TGTGCCAGCAGTTTAGCAGGGCCTCACTACGAGCAGTACTTC
TRBV3-1	.	13	TRBJ1-4	.	CASSQGTSEKLFF	TGTGCCAGCAGCCAAGGGACATCTGAAAAACTGTTTTTT
TRBV5-6	TRBD1	14	TRBJ2-5	many	CASSLGTAQETQYF	TGTGCCAGCAGCTTAGGGACAGCTCAAGAGACCCAGTACTTC
TRBV15	.	14	TRBJ1-2	once	CATSRESINYGYTF	TGTGCCACCAGCAGAGAGTCCATTAACTATGGCTACACCTTC
TRBV5-1	.	15	TRBJ2-1	few	CASSRGGLTNNEQFF	TGCGCCAGCAGCAGGGGAGGACTTACCAACAATGAGCAGTTCTTC